This T cell receptor beta chain comes out of a study of shared clonotypes between healthy human individuals. Data came from immunoSEQ multiplex PCR; TCRdb stores just in-frame clones and leaves some out. The sample has fewer than 550,000 clones, 75% to 80% seen once. The TCR was taken from a woman aged 40 to 50 in good health. Some clones in this sample may be carry-over from other donors' samples. Sample: PBMCs.

The CDR3 DNA follows: TGTGCCAGCAGTAGGACTAGCGGGAGTGACGAGCAGTACTTC. Translating it yields CASSRTSGSDEQYF. This chain uses TRBV2 with TRBJ2-7, with 13 bases identical to TRBD2. This CDR3 is built from 14 residues. Germline CDR1 is SNHLY and CDR2 is FYNNEI. Trimming cost V 5 bases and J 5 bases; bases outside gene matches: 3.